A single sample gave rise to the 3 T cell receptor beta chains below, sequenced in a study of blood T cell repertoires in COVID-19 (dated by TCRdb to 2018 to 2021). The library was obtained by the immunoSEQ multiplex PCR assay. The immuneACCESS repertoire file appears here via TCRdb, limited to in-frame rearrangements. These files lack a portion of the clones; in checked studies, under half of the deficit traces to unresolved V genes, and the cause of the others is not known. This sample lists roughly 150,000 clones; 85% to 90% were detected once. Clones ranked in the top ten supply less than 4% of the sample. Specimen: peripheral blood. These receptors all stem from a woman aged 60-75 years with active COVID-19.

The chain combines TRBV4-1 with TRBJ2-7, with 7 positions matching TRBD2. V shed 0 bases and J 2 bases; nucleotides not matched to a gene: 1. In germline, CDR1 is MGHRA, CDR2 YSYEKL. CDR3 length: 14 amino acids. The CDR3 here is CASSQDLAAYEQYF. CDR3 bases: TGCGCCAGCAGCCAAGACCTAGCGGCCTACGAGCAGTACTTC.

The chain couples TRBV4-2 to TRBJ2-6; TRBD2 aligns across 8 bases. Germline V gene lookup returns CDR1 LGHNA and CDR2 YNFKEQ. This CDR3 has 16 amino acids. V lost 5 bases, J lost 0 bases, and 3 bases stayed unmatched. The DNA for the CDR3 is TGTGCCAGCAGCTTTCGGGAGGGCTCTGGGGCCAACGTCCTGACTTTC. As protein: CASSFREGSGANVLTF.

The chain links TRBV4-1 to TRBJ1-4; tentative D call: TRBD1 (5 bases). Germline-derived CDR1 and CDR2 are MGHRA and YSYEKL. Trimming shortened V by 1 base and J by 8 bases, and 17 bases separated the two germline ends. The CDR3 is 16 residues long. The chain's CDR3 is CASSQGGVSVDEKLFF. The CDR3, as DNA: TGCGCCAGCAGCCAAGGGGGGGTCAGCGTAGACGAAAAACTGTTTTTT.